The present T cell receptor beta chain was sequenced within a study of CD8+CD57+ T cells in acquired aplastic anemia. Whole-study context: Average DNA yield from sorted CD4+ and CD8+ cells was approximately 3 ug.

A note on this clonotype: Its matching antigen is unknown.

The V gene lost 1 base and the J gene lost 4 bases, with 15 bases spanning the gap. Germline-derived CDR1 and CDR2 are MGHRA and YSYEKL. This CDR3 contains 16 residues. Broader study findings: Patients and controls had in common some 30 CD8+ CDR3 sequences. Controls did not differ significantly from patients in CD8+ Simpson's diversity.

CD8+CD57+ cell expansion had been shown by flow cytometry in patients chosen for sequencing. All patients had severe acquired aplastic anemia. Profiles of TCR beta VDJ and CDR3 were generated from a genomic DNA template. Each CDR3 protein gets one entry after TCRdb re-called the reads with MiXCR. The table has roughly 160,000 distinct CDR3 sequences, around half seen once. The TCR sequence derives from a human donor with aplastic anemia. The specimen was sorted CD4+, CD8+, or CD8+CD57+ T cells (not recorded which) from PBMCs. The rearrangement links TRBV4-1 to TRBJ2-3; D gene ambiguous. The CDR3: CASSQGEREIPDTQYF. CDR3 DNA: TGCGCCAGCAGCCAAGGCGAGCGAGAGATCCCAGATACGCAGTATTTT.